This entry is about one TCR beta chain. The data were taken from a study of early T cells in non-severe SARS-CoV-2 infection. Attachment of unique molecular identifiers was made to individual cDNA molecules. TCRdb ran MiXCR on the 5' RACE reads and lists one entry per CDR3 protein. The sample lists about 84,000 distinct CDR3 sequences, about 12% seen once, with approximately 2.4% in the top ten. The sequenced sample consisted of whole blood. The TCR comes from an adult who was a healthcare worker with PCR-confirmed SARS-CoV-2 infection or an uninfected control (not recorded which).

This CDR3 reads CASSPSGEEDTQYF. CDR3 nucleotides: TGTGCCAGCTCACCGAGTGGGGAGGAAGATACGCAGTATTTT. The chain couples TRBV18 to TRBJ2-3, with D possibly matching TRBD2 (6 bases). Germline-derived CDR1 and CDR2 are KGHSH and LQKENI. CDR3 length equals 14 residues. Trimming cost V 3 bases and J 5 bases, with 12 bases left between them.